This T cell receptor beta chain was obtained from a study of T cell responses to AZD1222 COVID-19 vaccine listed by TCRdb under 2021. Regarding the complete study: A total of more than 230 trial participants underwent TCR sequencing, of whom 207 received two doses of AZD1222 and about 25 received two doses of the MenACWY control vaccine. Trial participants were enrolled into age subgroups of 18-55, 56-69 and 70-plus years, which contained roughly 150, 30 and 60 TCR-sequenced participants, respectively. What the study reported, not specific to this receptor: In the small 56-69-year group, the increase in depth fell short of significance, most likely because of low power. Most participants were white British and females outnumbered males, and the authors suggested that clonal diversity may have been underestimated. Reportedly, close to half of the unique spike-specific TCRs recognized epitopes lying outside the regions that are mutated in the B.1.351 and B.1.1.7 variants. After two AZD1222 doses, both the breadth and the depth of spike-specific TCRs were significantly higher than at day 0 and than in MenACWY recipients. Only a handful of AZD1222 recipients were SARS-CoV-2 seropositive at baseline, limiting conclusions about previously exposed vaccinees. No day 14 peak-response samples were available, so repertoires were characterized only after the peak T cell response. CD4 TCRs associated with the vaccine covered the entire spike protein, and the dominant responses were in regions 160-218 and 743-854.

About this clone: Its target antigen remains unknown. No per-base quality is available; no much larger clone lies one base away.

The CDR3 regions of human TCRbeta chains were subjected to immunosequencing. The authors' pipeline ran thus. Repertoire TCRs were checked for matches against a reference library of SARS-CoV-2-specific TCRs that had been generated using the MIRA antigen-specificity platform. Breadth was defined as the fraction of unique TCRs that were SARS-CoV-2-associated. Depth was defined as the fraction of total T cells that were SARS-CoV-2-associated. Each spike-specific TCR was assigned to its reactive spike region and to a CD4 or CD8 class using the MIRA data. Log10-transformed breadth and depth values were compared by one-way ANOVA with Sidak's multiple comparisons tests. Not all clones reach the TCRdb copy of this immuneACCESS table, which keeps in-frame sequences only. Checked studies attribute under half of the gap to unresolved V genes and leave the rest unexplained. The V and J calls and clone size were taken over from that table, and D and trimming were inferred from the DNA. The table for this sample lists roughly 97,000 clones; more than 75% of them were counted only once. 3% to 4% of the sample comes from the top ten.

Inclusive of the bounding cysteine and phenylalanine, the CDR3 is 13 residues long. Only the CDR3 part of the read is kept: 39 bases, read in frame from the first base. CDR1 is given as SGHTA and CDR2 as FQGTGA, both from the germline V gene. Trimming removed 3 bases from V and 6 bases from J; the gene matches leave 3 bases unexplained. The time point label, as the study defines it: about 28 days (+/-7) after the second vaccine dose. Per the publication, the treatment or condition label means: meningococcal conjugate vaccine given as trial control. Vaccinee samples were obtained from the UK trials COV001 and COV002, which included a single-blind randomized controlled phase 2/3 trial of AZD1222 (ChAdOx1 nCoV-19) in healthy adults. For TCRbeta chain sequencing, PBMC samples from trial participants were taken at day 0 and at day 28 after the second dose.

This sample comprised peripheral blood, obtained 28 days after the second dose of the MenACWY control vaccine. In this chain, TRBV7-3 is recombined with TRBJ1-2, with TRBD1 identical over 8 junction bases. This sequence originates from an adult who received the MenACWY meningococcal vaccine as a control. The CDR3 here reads CASSFQGADGYTF. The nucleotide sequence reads TGTGCCAGCAGCTTCCAGGGGGCGGATGGCTACACCTTC.